This T cell receptor (beta chain) was obtained from a study of blood T cells in healthy people across ages (dated by TCRdb to the mid-2010s). Regarding the complete study: In model experiments, template switching captured roughly one uniquely barcoded TCR beta cDNA molecule for every two T cells. The study measured age-related changes in TCR beta repertoire diversity using deep sequencing normalized with unique cDNA molecular identifiers. The donors were divided into four age groups: young (average about 15 years), middle-aged (approximately 41), aged (around 67) and long-lived (around 87). To avoid experimental bias, donors of different ages were distributed randomly across sequencing lanes. Two additional independent replicas of 1 million unique cDNA reads from the same blood draw were analyzed for two donors (one aged 18 to 30 and one aged 80 or older). Here is what the overall study found, with its caveats: There was a strong correlation between observed TCR beta diversity and the percentage of naive T cells measured by flow cytometry. Compared with the aged group, the long-lived group had more naive CD4+ T cells, fewer expanded clones and increased TCR diversity, suggesting age selection. Bulk unsorted PBMC profiling prevented conclusive comparison of naive and antigen-experienced compartments. Estimates of total diversity based on one million sequenced T cells were considered lower bounds and underestimates. The CMV infection status of donors was not known, potentially confounding age-related changes in expanded clonotypes. Observed TCR beta diversity per million T cells fell roughly linearly with age, and a significant reduction was already apparent by age approximately 40.

Receptors were amplified or captured by 5' RACE. TCRdb names Illumina HiSeq 2500 as the instrument used. The second PCR ran for roughly 7 to 11 cycles and used a J-beta primer mix along with a sample-barcoded 5' primer. A unique molecular identifier was introduced onto each TCR beta cDNA molecule by a template-switch 5' adaptor carrying 12 random nucleotides. Each sample yielded at least 2.5 million CDR3-containing paired-end reads. The Mint cDNA synthesis kit, primed by a TRBC-specific oligonucleotide, was used to synthesize first-strand cDNA from all RNA. Following uracil-DNA glycosylase treatment, all cDNA underwent a first 18-cycle PCR with the universal primers M1SS and BC2_uni_R. As for the authors' bioinformatics: For normalization, 1 million high-quality reads were randomly selected from each sample, with every read carrying a distinct molecular identifier. Reads sharing molecular identifiers were discarded rather than binned into consensus sequences. MiTCR, run with a Q25 quality threshold and the strictest error-elimination algorithm, handled CDR3 identification, clonotype clustering and error correction. Lower-bound total TCR beta diversity was estimated with a nonparametric unseen species model using Euler transformation. The public reads were reanalyzed by TCRdb: fastp trimming at Q25, MiXCR alignment, in-frame beta chains only. Under each unique CDR3 protein, matching rows form one entry showing the most common genes and DNA. The V and J calls were determined by TCRdb, not by the authors. Recorded for this sample are 650,000 to 700,000 distinct CDR3 sequences; around 50% of them occurred a single time. The ten largest account for approximately 13% of the sample.

The table lists this clonotype with many counts. Its antigen is still unknown. No much larger clone exists at a distance of one base, and base qualities are not known. V and J lose 6 bases and 0 bases, and a span of 8 bases separates them. The CDR3 holds 13 amino acids from the cysteine to the phenylalanine. Only CDR3 DNA remains: 39 bases, in frame from the first base. From a lookup of the germline V gene, CDR1 and CDR2 are MNHEY and SVGAGI. The 39 donors, aged about 6 to 100 years, were systemically healthy Caucasian individuals from Russia. Each donor gave roughly 9 milliliters of peripheral blood, drawn into EDTA-treated Vacutainer tubes. Ficoll-Paque density-gradient centrifugation was used to isolate PBMCs, with at least 7 million per sample. Total RNA, at least 5 micrograms per sample, was extracted from PBMCs with Trizol reagent. Naive CD45RAhigh/CD27high T cell percentages were measured by flow cytometry on a PBMC aliquot from every donor.

The rearranged segments are TRBV6-5 and TRBJ1-2; no D gene call is confident. The sequence came from a woman older than 75 in good health. The sequenced material came from blood. The CDR3 has the sequence CASRHKTNYGYTF. The sequence in DNA is TGTGCCAGCAGACACAAAACTAACTATGGCTACACCTTC.